The 16 T cell receptor beta chains reported below all come from one sample, sequenced in a study of T cell clonotyping in hematopoietic cell transplantation. The time point here: recipient sample about 28 days before transplant, after cytoreduction. Assay: immunoSEQ multiplex PCR; the TCRdb copy retains only in-frame clones and omits some. Found here are around 28,000 clones, approximately 81% of them singletons; the top ten hold less than 2%. The material sequenced was peripheral blood mononuclear cells, taken before stem cell transplant. The receptors stem from a man between 35 and 55 years old with acute myeloid leukemia. Some clones in this sample may be carry-over from other donors' samples.

The V and J genes are TRBV6-1 and TRBJ2-1; 7 bases match TRBD2. The CDR3 extends over 14 amino acids. V lost 8 bases and J lost 7; bases outside the gene matches: 11. Germline CDR1 MNHNS, CDR2 SASEGT. Written as DNA, the CDR3 is TGTGCCAGCCTAGCGGCGTTACTACAGAATGAGCAGTTCTTC. As protein: CASLAALLQNEQFF.

The V and J genes are TRBV4-3 and TRBJ2-2; D uncertain. Per the germline V gene, CDR1 is LGHNA and CDR2 is YSLEER. The ends were cut back, 3 bases at V and 3 bases at J, with 2 bases in the middle. This CDR3 region has 12 residues. In nucleotides, the CDR3 is TGCGCCAGCAGCCAGTACACCGGGGAGCTGTTTTTT. Its translation is CASSQYTGELFF.

This clone was counted once. V is TRBV18 and J is TRBJ1-1; D not certain. Germline CDR1 is KGHSH and CDR2 is LQKENI. The CDR3 sequence is 13 residues long. V was cut by 5 bases and J by 2 bases, with 9 bases left in between. The CDR3 spells CASSTRVNTEAFF. DNA for the CDR3: TGTGCCAGCTCAACTAGGGTAAACACTGAAGCTTTCTTT.

The genes are TRBV5-8 and TRBJ1-2; 7 bases are a match to TRBD1. J was trimmed by 4 bases and V by 0 bases; bases with no gene match: 0. Germline CDR1 is SGHTS and CDR2 is YDEGEE. There are 13 residues in the CDR3. The CDR3 sequence: CASSLAGGYGYTF. The DNA of the CDR3 is TGTGCCAGCAGCTTGGCAGGGGGCTATGGCTACACCTTC.

This clone was seen a handful of times. This chain links TRBV6-5 with TRBJ1-2; D ambiguous. The germline V gene has CDR1 MNHEY and CDR2 SVGAGI. The CDR3 covers 14 residues. The V end lost 2 bases, the J end lost 5 bases, and 12 bases lay between the germline ends. CDR3 protein: CASSYRPIVYGYTF. CDR3 nucleotide sequence: TGTGCCAGCAGTTACCGGCCCATCGTTTATGGCTACACCTTC.

The count of this clone is one. The V and J genes are TRBV7-9 and TRBJ2-7; weak D call: TRBD2 (6 bases). The CDR3 runs to 12 residues. V shed 8 bases and J shed 6 bases, with 14 bases lying between them. In germline, CDR1 is SEHNR, CDR2 FQNEAQ (reference sequence). Written as DNA, the CDR3 is TGTGCCAGCTCCATTGGGGGGACCGAGCAGTACTTC. Protein sequence: CASSIGGTEQYF.

The gene calls are TRBV5-1 and TRBJ2-7; D is perhaps TRBD1 (5 bases). This CDR3 region has 15 residues. Trimming left V 0 bases short and J 1 base short, with 11 bases between. CDR1 is SGHRS and CDR2 is YFSETQ in the germline V gene. The CDR3, as DNA: TGCGCCAGCAGCTTGGTAGTGGCAGGGTCCTACGAGCAGTACTTC. Encoded protein: CASSLVVAGSYEQYF.

In its sample, this clone was seen a few times. This chain uses TRBV30 with TRBJ1-5, with TRBD1 matching 9 bases. V was clipped by 5 bases and J by 3 bases; unmatched bases: 5. The CDR3 is made up of 14 amino acids. Germline V gives CDR1 GTSNPN, CDR2 SVGIG (reference sequence). The CDR3 protein is CAWAGTGNNQPQHF. The DNA of the CDR3 is TGTGCCTGGGCCGGGACAGGGAACAATCAGCCCCAGCATTTT.

This clone appeared a single time. The rearrangement links TRBV19 to TRBJ2-7; unclear D gene. The germline CDR1 and CDR2 sequences are LNHDA and SQIVND (reference sequence). Trimming pared 0 bases from V and 2 bases from J, leaving 14 bases between. This CDR3 has 16 residues. The CDR3 sequence is CASSIDRTENTYEQYF. The DNA of the CDR3 is TGTGCCAGTAGTATAGATCGGACGGAGAATACCTACGAGCAGTACTTC.

V gene TRBV6-1 combines with J gene TRBJ1-6; D gene uncertain. CDR1 is MNHNS, CDR2 SASEGT, per germline. CDR3 size: 12 residues. Deletions cut 3 bases from V and 10 bases from J, with 7 bases between. CDR3 residues: CASSDPGSPLHF. The DNA of the CDR3 is TGTGCCAGCAGTGACCCTGGGTCACCCCTCCACTTT.

The V and J genes are TRBV28 and TRBJ2-5; the match to TRBD1 covers 7 bases. This CDR3 contains 16 residues. With V trimmed by 3 bases and J by 5 bases, 12 bases remained unmatched. CDR1 and CDR2 from the germline V gene are MDHEN and SYDVKM. The CDR3 loop reads CASSFLRDSYLETQYF. In DNA, the CDR3 is TGTGCCAGCAGTTTCCTCCGGGACAGCTATTTGGAGACCCAGTACTTC.

This chain joins TRBV11-2 and TRBJ2-1, with TRBD1 matching over 9 bases. Per the germline V gene, CDR1 is SGHAT and CDR2 is FQNNGV. The CDR3 consists of 15 residues. J gave up 8 bases and V 3 bases, and 8 bases lay outside the gene matches. The CDR3, as DNA: TGTGCCAGCAGCTTGATCCGGGACAGGGTCGATGAGCAGTTCTTC. This gives the protein CASSLIRDRVDEQFF.

The chain uses TRBV28 and TRBJ1-5; possibly TRBD1 for D (5 bases). Trimming left V 3 bases short and J 3 bases short, with 12 bases between. Germline V gene sequence: CDR1 MDHEN, CDR2 SYDVKM. This CDR3 is built from 15 residues. The CDR3 here is CASSLIEGLNQPQHF. CDR3 bases: TGTGCCAGCAGTTTGATAGAGGGACTCAATCAGCCCCAGCATTTT.

CDR3 residues: CASSSPGRPQHF. CDR3 DNA sequence: TGTGCCAGCAGCTCACCGGGACGACCCCAGCATTTT. The genes are TRBV28 and TRBJ1-5; D possibly corresponds to TRBD1 (5 bases). Germline V lookup: CDR1 MDHEN, CDR2 SYDVKM. CDR3 length: 12 residues. Trimming pared 6 bases from V and 10 bases from J, leaving 13 bases between.

The V and J genes are TRBV28 and TRBJ1-3; 8 bases line up with TRBD1. V lost 7 bases, J lost 2 bases, and 7 bases stayed unmatched. CDR3 length: 15 residues. Germline CDR1 MDHEN, CDR2 SYDVKM. Here the CDR3 DNA reads TGTGCCAGCAAAACAGGGGGAGGCCCTGGAAACACCATATATTTT. Protein sequence: CASKTGGGPGNTIYF.

The rearrangement uses TRBV27 and TRBJ1-1; 7 nucleotides agree with TRBD1. This CDR3 contains 15 residues. Germline V CDR1 and CDR2: MNHEY, SMNVEV (reference sequence). V lost 2 bases to trimming and J lost 4 bases; unmatched junction nucleotides: 7. The CDR3 spells CASSLNRGQGTEAFF. The CDR3 region has the DNA TGTGCCAGCAGTTTAAACAGGGGTCAGGGCACTGAAGCTTTCTTT.